A selection of T cell receptor beta chains follows, all from one sample in a study of shared clonotypes between healthy human individuals. TCRdb's copy holds only in-frame clones and misses some; the assay was immunoSEQ multiplex PCR. The sample includes more than 1.2 million clones, less than 99% of them seen just once. Sequenced material: naive CD4+ T cells sorted from blood. All receptors derive from a man in his thirties or forties in good health. Both conserved end residues are part of each CDR3. The D gene is left open where the match is weak. Not every row has a clone size; where given, it reads once, few, many or a size class.

>-|TRBJ2-1|TRBV2|TRBD1|14
CASSRGTGYNEQFF
TGTGCCAGCAGCCGCGGGACAGGTTACAATGAGCAGTTCTTC
>once|TRBJ1-1|TRBV6-6|TRBD1|14
CASTSTGRNTEAFF
TGTGCCAGCACTTCGACAGGGCGGAACACTGAAGCTTTCTTT
>-|TRBJ2-4|TRBV19|-|15
CASSILPTGENIQYF
TGTGCCAGTAGTATACTGCCGACAGGAGAAAACATTCAGTACTTC
>-|TRBJ2-1|TRBV9|TRBD2|15
CASSAYLAGPHEQFF
TGTGCCAGCAGCGCCTACCTAGCGGGACCGCATGAGCAGTTCTTC
>-|TRBJ1-1|TRBV5-1|TRBD1|15
CASSYKGQGASEAFF
TGCGCCAGCAGCTACAAGGGACAGGGGGCCTCTGAAGCTTTCTTT
>-|TRBJ1-2|TRBV10-3|-|14
CAISEQGPGNGYTF
TGTGCCATCAGTGAGCAGGGACCTGGGAATGGCTACACCTTC
>-|TRBJ2-5|TRBV11-2|-|16
CASSLVAVRVQETQYF
TGTGCTAGCAGCTTAGTGGCGGTCAGGGTCCAGGAGACCCAGTACTTC
>-|TRBJ1-2|TRBV7-9|TRBD1|17
CASSPGTGGLPFYGYTF
TGTGCCAGCAGCCCTGGGACAGGGGGGCTCCCCTTCTATGGCTACACCTTC
>-|TRBJ2-1|TRBV7-2|-|12
CASRDLGTEQFF
TGTGCCAGCAGGGACCTTGGTACTGAGCAGTTCTTC
>-|TRBJ2-2|TRBV7-9|-|14
CATQQPPRSGELFF
TGTGCCACCCAGCAACCTCCACGAAGCGGGGAGCTGTTTTTT